Below are 19 T cell receptor beta chains sequenced from a single sample in a study of CD8 T cells in ankylosing spondylitis. MiXCR was run by TCRdb on the 5' RACE reads, yielding one entry per CDR3 protein. This sample has 200,000 or so distinct CDR3 sequences, with about an eighth found just once. The sample comprised blood, either unsorted or a sorted T cell fraction (not recorded which). The receptors originated from a female donor with ankylosing spondylitis or in good health (not recorded which).

There are many counts of this clonotype. This rearrangement joins TRBV7-2 to TRBJ2-1, with 8 bases identical to TRBD2. CDR3 length: 14 amino acids. The V and J ends lost 3 bases and 4 bases, in that order; junction bases with no gene match: 2. From germline, CDR1 is SGHTA and CDR2 FQGNSA. The CDR3 reads CASSLTSVYNEQFF. The CDR3 nucleotides read TGTGCCAGCAGCTTGACTAGCGTGTACAATGAGCAGTTCTTC.

This clonotype came up a few times. The chain has TRBV12-3 or TRBV12-4 and TRBJ2-7; 9 bases fit TRBD2. J gave up 12 bases and V 6 bases, and 12 bases lay outside the gene matches. This CDR3 has 13 residues. This chain's CDR3 is CASSKIAGEGLYF. Written as DNA, the CDR3 is TGTGCCAGCAGCAAAATAGCGGGAGAGGGGTTGTACTTC.

This clonotype has a count of ten or more. The chain links TRBV9 to TRBJ2-1, with TRBD2 identical over 7 bases. This CDR3 is built from 18 residues. V trimming: 3 bases; J trimming: 0 bases; junction bases outside the gene matches: 12. Germline V CDR1 and CDR2: SGDLS, YYNGEE. The CDR3 sequence: CASSGGSIALSSYNEQFF. DNA for the CDR3: TGTGCCAGCAGCGGCGGGAGTATAGCTCTGAGCTCCTACAATGAGCAGTTCTTC.

This clonotype was detected only a few times. The V gene is TRBV19, the J gene TRBJ2-2; D call uncertain. V was pared by 3 bases and J by 4 bases, with 9 bases between. CDR1 is LNHDA and CDR2 is SQIVND in the germline V gene (reference sequence). This CDR3 is built from 14 residues. The CDR3 bases are TGTGCCAGTAGTATTTTAGGAACCACCGGGGAGCTGTTTTTT. Amino acid sequence: CASSILGTTGELFF.

There are a few counts of this clonotype. The DNA of the CDR3 is TGCGCCAGCAGCCAATCTAGCGGGAGCTACGAGCAGTACTTC. This gives the protein CASSQSSGSYEQYF. The genes are TRBV4-3 and TRBJ2-7; 10 bases are a match to TRBD2. This CDR3 is 14 amino acids long. CDR1 is LGHNA and CDR2 is YSLEER in the germline V gene. The ends lost 2 bases at V and 3 bases at J; junction bases unmatched: 1.

This clonotype was recorded at least ten times. The chain carries TRBV7-9 and TRBJ2-1, with a tentative D call TRBD2 (6 bases). CDR3 length equals 15 residues. V shed 1 base and J shed 7 bases, with 14 bases lying between them. Looked up from germline, CDR1 is SEHNR and CDR2 is FQNEAQ (reference sequence). CDR3 in DNA: TGTGCCAGCAGCTTAGGGGACTCCCGCAGTAATGAGCAGTTCTTC. Protein sequence: CASSLGDSRSNEQFF.

Only a few counts were recorded for this clonotype. J is TRBJ1-2 and V is TRBV5-5, with D possibly TRBD1 on 5 matching bases. Germline V gives CDR1 SGHKS, CDR2 YYEKEE (reference sequence). The CDR3 has 15 residues. V shed 1 base and J shed 8 bases, with 18 bases lying between them. The CDR3: CASSLRLDGGDGYTF. The CDR3 nucleotides are TGTGCCAGCAGCTTGCGCCTAGACGGGGGGGACGGCTACACCTTC. Full variable domain (missing parts from reference TRBV5-5 and TRBJ1-2): DAGVTQSPTHLIKTRGQQVTLRCSPISGHKSVSWYQQVLGQGPQFIFQYYEKEERGRGNFPDRFSARQFPNYSSELNVNALLLGDSALYLCASSLRLDGGDGYTFGSGTRLTVV.

The chain combines TRBV6-2 or TRBV6-3 with TRBJ1-2; D is perhaps TRBD1 (5 bases). Germline V CDR1 and CDR2: MNHEY, SVGEGT. V dropped 8 bases and J dropped 10 bases, with 14 bases sitting between them. CDR3 length equals 11 residues. CDR3 in DNA: TGTGCCAGCTCCCGCCCGGGGGACTACACCTTC. Translating it yields CASSRPGDYTF.

The chain recombines TRBV7-2 with TRBJ2-1; no clear D gene. V was trimmed by 1 base and J by 10 bases, leaving 8 bases between them. CDR1 and CDR2 from the germline V gene are SGHTA and FQGNSA. CDR3 length: 12 residues. CDR3 amino acids: CASSLVGREQFF. The CDR3 coding sequence is TGTGCCAGCAGCTTAGTAGGTAGGGAGCAGTTCTTC.

This clonotype was observed at least ten times. This chain uses TRBV20-1 with TRBJ2-3; no clear D. Deletions cut 7 bases from V and 3 bases from J, with 17 bases between. Germline loops: CDR1 DFQATT, CDR2 SNEGSKA (reference sequence). The CDR3 length is 14 residues. The CDR3 region has the DNA TGCAGTGGTCGTCCGGGCCCTGGGACAGATACGCAGTATTTT. It codes for CSGRPGPGTDTQYF.

Many counts were recorded for this clonotype. The chain links TRBV20-1 to TRBJ1-5, with TRBD1 identical over 7 bases. CDR3 length equals 14 residues. Per the germline V gene, CDR1 is DFQATT and CDR2 is SNEGSKA (reference sequence). J was trimmed by 0 bases and V by 6 bases; bases with no gene match: 5. CDR3 coding DNA: TGCAGTGCCAGACAGGGAAATAGCAATCAGCCCCAGCATTTT. This sequence encodes CSARQGNSNQPQHF.

This clonotype was observed many times. The rearrangement uses TRBV29-1 and TRBJ2-1; the match to TRBD2 covers 9 bases. The CDR3 consists of 13 residues. Germline V gene lookup returns CDR1 SQVTM and CDR2 ANQGSEA. Losses at the gene ends were 7 bases for V and 7 bases for J; bases not matched to a gene: 8. Written as DNA, the CDR3 is TGCAGCGGTGGGTTAGCGGGAGTAAATGAGCAGTTCTTC. The encoded protein is CSGGLAGVNEQFF.

The J gene is TRBJ2-7, the V gene TRBV5-1, with D possibly being TRBD1 or TRBD2 (5 bases each). The CDR3 has 12 residues. V was cut by 0 bases and J by 5 bases, with 6 bases left in between. Per the germline V gene, CDR1 is SGHRS and CDR2 is YFSETQ. In nucleotides, the CDR3 is TGCGCCAGCAGCTTGGTGGGGGACGAGCAGTACTTC. Translation: CASSLVGDEQYF.

This clonotype was counted ten times or more. The chain links TRBV10-3 to TRBJ1-5, with TRBD1 as a possible D gene (6 bases). The CDR3 sequence is 17 residues long. CDR1 is ENHRY, CDR2 SYGVKD, per germline. The germline V and J ends were trimmed by 2 bases and 1 base, with 15 bases remaining between them. The CDR3 DNA reads TGTGCCATCAGTGAGGGGTTCTACACAGGGAGCAATCAGCCCCAGCATTTT. Protein product: CAISEGFYTGSNQPQHF.

The chain carries TRBV5-1 and TRBJ1-2; a possible D gene is TRBD1 (5 bases). Germline V gene lookup returns CDR1 SGHRS and CDR2 YFSETQ. The CDR3 totals 13 residues. The V end lost 4 bases, the J end lost 1 base, and 8 bases lay between the germline ends. Here the CDR3 DNA reads TGCGCCAGCAGCGTGGACAATAACTATGGCTACACCTTC. Translating gives CASSVDNNYGYTF.

This clonotype appeared a few times. The chain links TRBV7-3 to TRBJ2-3, with D hard to call. This CDR3 has 15 amino acids. The germline CDR1 and CDR2 sequences are SGHTA and FQGTGA. V lost 5 bases to trimming and J lost 0 bases, with 12 bases between them. The CDR3 DNA is TGTGCCAGCAGCCCTATGGCGGCTAGCACAGATACGCAGTATTTT. Translating gives CASSPMAASTDTQYF. Full variable domain (remainder filled in from reference TRBV7-3 and TRBJ2-3): GAGVSQTPSNKVTEKGKYVELRCDPISGHTALYWYRQSLGQGPEFLIYFQGTGAADDSGLPNDRFFAVRPEGSVSTLKIQRTERGDSAVYLCASSPMAASTDTQYFGPGTRLTVL.

This clonotype was seen many times. The chain couples TRBV6-1 to TRBJ1-1, with D unresolved. CDR3 size: 15 residues. CDR1 and CDR2 (germline): MNHNS, SASEGT. Deletions cut 6 bases from V and 3 bases from J, with 17 bases between. CDR3 nucleotides: TGTGCCAGCAGCCCCTCCTTTGGGCTGGACACTGAAGCTTTCTTT. It yields the protein CASSPSFGLDTEAFF.

This clonotype was observed a handful of times. The V call is TRBV7-3, the J call TRBJ2-2; 9 bases are a match to TRBD2. Germline assignment: CDR1 SGHTA and CDR2 FQGTGA. The CDR3 extends over 19 amino acids. The ends lost 8 bases at V and 4 bases at J; junction bases unmatched: 20. DNA of the CDR3: TGTGCCAGCCGCGAATCTTCACAAGCGGGAGGCAGGGGCACCGGGGAGCTGTTTTTT. Translated: CASRESSQAGGRGTGELFF.

This rearrangement joins TRBV7-2 to TRBJ1-4; no firm D call. CDR1 and CDR2 (germline): SGHTA, FQGNSA. This CDR3 comprises 15 residues. V gave up 1 base and J gave up 5 bases, with 11 bases separating them. The CDR3 region has the DNA TGTGCCAGCAGCTTAGGCGGAGGCCAGAATGAAAAACTGTTTTTT. Translated, it gives CASSLGGGQNEKLFF.